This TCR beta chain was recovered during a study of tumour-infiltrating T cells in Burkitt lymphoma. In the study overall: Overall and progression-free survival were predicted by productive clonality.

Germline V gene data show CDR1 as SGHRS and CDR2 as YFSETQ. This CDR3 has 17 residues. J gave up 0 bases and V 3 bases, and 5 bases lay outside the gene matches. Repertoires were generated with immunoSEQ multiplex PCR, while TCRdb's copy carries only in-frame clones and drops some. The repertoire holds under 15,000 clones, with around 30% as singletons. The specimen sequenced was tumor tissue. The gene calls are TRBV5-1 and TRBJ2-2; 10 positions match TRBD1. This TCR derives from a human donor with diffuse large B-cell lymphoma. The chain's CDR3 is CASSSGDRGTNTGELFF. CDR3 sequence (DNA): TGCGCCAGCAGCTCCGGGGACAGGGGCACGAACACCGGGGAGCTGTTTTTT.